These T cell receptor beta chains were read from a single sample in a study of blood T cell repertoires in COVID-19. This table comes from immunoSEQ multiplex PCR, and its TCRdb copy is limited to in-frame clones, with some not included. The data show under 450,000 clones, approximately 93% seen once. Specimen: PBMCs or T cells enriched from blood (not recorded which). The receptors originated from a middle-aged woman who had been exposed to COVID-19. Both conserved end residues are part of each CDR3. D genes are given only for firm matches. Clone size appears in some rows only: once, few, many, or a class for an expanded clone.

v_gene: TRBV19; d_gene: .; abundance: .; j_gene: TRBJ2-6; CDR3aa: CASTRGGANVLTF; CDR3nt: TGTGCCAGTACGCGGGGTGGGGCCAACGTCCTGACTTTC
v_gene: TRBV18; d_gene: TRBD1; abundance: once; j_gene: TRBJ1-2; CDR3aa: CASSSDRGTLADGYTF; CDR3nt: TGTGCCAGCTCATCGGACAGGGGTACCCTTGCTGATGGCTACACCTTC
v_gene: TRBV6-4; d_gene: .; abundance: .; j_gene: TRBJ1-5; CDR3aa: CASSDSKGAIENQPQHF; CDR3nt: TGTGCCAGCAGTGACTCGAAAGGGGCCATTGAAAATCAGCCCCAGCATTTT
v_gene: TRBV14; d_gene: TRBD1; abundance: .; j_gene: TRBJ2-2; CDR3aa: CASSQRDRANTGELFF; CDR3nt: TGTGCCAGCAGCCAACGGGACAGGGCTAACACCGGGGAGCTGTTTTTT
v_gene: TRBV5-1; d_gene: .; abundance: .; j_gene: TRBJ1-4; CDR3aa: CASRRTDEKLFF; CDR3nt: TGCGCCAGCAGGAGAACGGATGAAAAACTGTTTTTT
v_gene: TRBV5-6; d_gene: .; abundance: .; j_gene: TRBJ2-2; CDR3aa: CASTTRRLTGELFF; CDR3nt: TGTGCCAGCACGACTAGGAGACTCACCGGGGAGCTGTTTTTT
v_gene: TRBV6-4; d_gene: TRBD1; abundance: .; j_gene: TRBJ1-2; CDR3aa: CASRGQGGGYTF; CDR3nt: TGTGCCAGCAGAGGACAGGGCGGGGGCTACACCTTC
v_gene: TRBV2; d_gene: TRBD1; abundance: .; j_gene: TRBJ1-4; CDR3aa: CASSSTGVGTNEKLFF; CDR3nt: TGTGCCAGCAGTTCTACAGGGGTCGGCACTAATGAAAAACTGTTTTTT
v_gene: TRBV5-1; d_gene: TRBD2; abundance: once; j_gene: TRBJ2-7; CDR3aa: CASSFGTSGMGQYF; CDR3nt: TGCGCCAGCAGCTTTGGGACTAGCGGGATGGGGCAGTACTTC
v_gene: TRBV7-2; d_gene: .; abundance: .; j_gene: TRBJ2-2; CDR3aa: CASSLVWALGDTGELFF; CDR3nt: TGTGCCAGCAGCTTGGTGTGGGCCCTAGGGGACACCGGGGAGCTGTTTTTT
v_gene: TRBV7-8; d_gene: .; abundance: .; j_gene: TRBJ1-4; CDR3aa: CASSLRGSNEKLFF; CDR3nt: TGTGCCAGCAGCTTACGGGGGAGTAATGAAAAACTGTTTTTT
v_gene: TRBV5-5; d_gene: .; abundance: once; j_gene: TRBJ1-2; CDR3aa: CASNEDSINYGYTF; CDR3nt: TGTGCCAGCAACGAGGACAGTATTAACTATGGCTACACCTTC
v_gene: TRBV2; d_gene: TRBD1; abundance: .; j_gene: TRBJ2-1; CDR3aa: CASSEGQSSKQFF; CDR3nt: TGTGCCAGCAGCGAGGGACAGTCAAGTAAGCAGTTCTTC
v_gene: TRBV30; d_gene: .; abundance: few; j_gene: TRBJ2-7; CDR3aa: CAWTGVNEQYF; CDR3nt: TGTGCCTGGACAGGGGTGAACGAGCAGTACTTC
v_gene: TRBV9; d_gene: TRBD1; abundance: .; j_gene: TRBJ1-1; CDR3aa: CASSPRTGLNTEAFF; CDR3nt: TGTGCCAGCAGCCCCAGGACAGGGCTGAACACTGAAGCTTTCTTT
v_gene: TRBV4-1; d_gene: TRBD1; abundance: .; j_gene: TRBJ1-2; CDR3aa: CASSQGTGGTYGYTF; CDR3nt: TGCGCCAGCAGCCAAGGGACAGGGGGGACCTATGGCTACACCTTC
v_gene: TRBV18; d_gene: TRBD2; abundance: .; j_gene: TRBJ2-3; CDR3aa: CASSPRVSGGSTDTQYF; CDR3nt: TGTGCCAGCTCACCACGGGTTAGCGGGGGTTCTACAGATACGCAGTATTTT
v_gene: TRBV6-2/TRBV6-3; d_gene: .; abundance: .; j_gene: TRBJ1-3; CDR3aa: CASSYPPDTIYF; CDR3nt: TGTGCCAGCAGTTACCCCCCGGACACCATATATTTT
v_gene: TRBV7-3; d_gene: .; abundance: .; j_gene: TRBJ1-1; CDR3aa: CASSLTKGENTEAFF; CDR3nt: TGTGCCAGCAGCTTAACGAAGGGAGAGAACACTGAAGCTTTCTTT
v_gene: TRBV18; d_gene: TRBD2; abundance: .; j_gene: TRBJ2-7; CDR3aa: CASSQEARGGGLPYEQYF; CDR3nt: TGTGCCAGCTCACAAGAAGCCCGCGGGGGGGGGTTGCCCTACGAGCAGTACTTC
v_gene: TRBV7-6; d_gene: .; abundance: .; j_gene: TRBJ1-3; CDR3aa: CASSLGQLLSGNTIYF; CDR3nt: TGTGCCAGCAGCTTAGGACAGCTCCTCTCTGGAAACACCATATATTTT
v_gene: TRBV11-2; d_gene: .; abundance: .; j_gene: TRBJ1-1; CDR3aa: CASSSARRPGTEAFF; CDR3nt: TGTGCCAGCAGCTCCGCTCGGCGACCGGGTACTGAAGCTTTCTTT
v_gene: TRBV12-1; d_gene: .; abundance: .; j_gene: TRBJ2-7; CDR3aa: CASTQLAGNDEQYF; CDR3nt: TGTGCCAGCACTCAACTAGCGGGAAACGACGAGCAGTACTTC
v_gene: TRBV3-1/TRBV3-2; d_gene: .; abundance: .; j_gene: TRBJ2-5; CDR3aa: CASSRRGGGSQETQYF; CDR3nt: TGTGCCAGCAGCCGGAGGGGTGGGGGTTCCCAAGAGACCCAGTACTTC
v_gene: TRBV15; d_gene: .; abundance: .; j_gene: TRBJ2-3; CDR3aa: CATATGPRDTQYF; CDR3nt: TGTGCCACCGCGACTGGCCCTAGGGATACGCAGTATTTT
v_gene: TRBV7-2; d_gene: TRBD1; abundance: .; j_gene: TRBJ1-2; CDR3aa: CASSPRDRGRGYTF; CDR3nt: TGTGCCAGCAGCCCGCGGGACAGGGGGCGCGGCTACACCTTC
v_gene: TRBV27; d_gene: .; abundance: .; j_gene: TRBJ1-2; CDR3aa: CASSFLGAGGYTF; CDR3nt: TGTGCCAGCAGTTTCCTGGGAGCCGGGGGCTACACCTTC
v_gene: TRBV10-1; d_gene: .; abundance: .; j_gene: TRBJ1-1; CDR3aa: CASSERVNTEAFF; CDR3nt: TGCGCCAGCAGTGAGCGAGTGAACACTGAAGCTTTCTTT
v_gene: TRBV7-6; d_gene: .; abundance: .; j_gene: TRBJ1-6; CDR3aa: CASSYNSNSPLHF; CDR3nt: TGTGCCAGCAGTTATAACAGTAATTCACCCCTCCACTTT
v_gene: TRBV9; d_gene: TRBD1; abundance: once; j_gene: TRBJ1-1; CDR3aa: CASSTGQGNTEAFF; CDR3nt: TGTGCCAGCAGCACCGGACAGGGCAACACTGAAGCTTTCTTT
v_gene: TRBV11-3; d_gene: .; abundance: .; j_gene: TRBJ1-1; CDR3aa: CASSLAGGAPNTEAFF; CDR3nt: TGTGCCAGCAGCTTAGCGGGAGGGGCCCCGAACACTGAAGCTTTCTTT
v_gene: TRBV27; d_gene: TRBD1; abundance: .; j_gene: TRBJ2-2; CDR3aa: CASSPGGRRSGELFF; CDR3nt: TGTGCCAGCAGCCCAGGGGGAAGGAGGTCCGGGGAGCTGTTTTTT
v_gene: TRBV19; d_gene: TRBD2; abundance: .; j_gene: TRBJ2-1; CDR3aa: CASNSGRAHNEQFF; CDR3nt: TGTGCCAGTAACAGCGGGAGAGCCCACAATGAGCAGTTCTTC
v_gene: TRBV7-2; d_gene: TRBD2; abundance: .; j_gene: TRBJ2-1; CDR3aa: CASTSRRAGGLNEQFF; CDR3nt: TGTGCCAGCACATCCCGACGAGCGGGGGGACTCAATGAGCAGTTCTTC
v_gene: TRBV12-3/TRBV12-4; d_gene: .; abundance: .; j_gene: TRBJ1-2; CDR3aa: CASSTGSPGYTF; CDR3nt: TGTGCCAGCAGTACAGGGTCTCCGGGCTACACCTTC
v_gene: TRBV9; d_gene: .; abundance: .; j_gene: TRBJ1-1; CDR3aa: CASSQAPQGTEAFF; CDR3nt: TGTGCCAGCAGCCAGGCGCCCCAGGGGACTGAAGCTTTCTTT
v_gene: TRBV4-1; d_gene: TRBD1; abundance: .; j_gene: TRBJ2-5; CDR3aa: CASSQGLLGGGETQYF; CDR3nt: TGCGCCAGCAGCCAAGGGTTGTTAGGGGGCGGAGAGACCCAGTACTTC
v_gene: TRBV12-5; d_gene: TRBD1; abundance: .; j_gene: TRBJ1-2; CDR3aa: CASGSPGGGLGYGYTF; CDR3nt: TGTGCTAGTGGTTCACCAGGGGGCGGATTGGGCTATGGCTACACCTTC
v_gene: TRBV5-4; d_gene: .; abundance: once; j_gene: TRBJ1-1; CDR3aa: CASSLDLNTEAFF; CDR3nt: TGTGCCAGCAGCTTGGACTTGAACACTGAAGCTTTCTTT
v_gene: TRBV11-1; d_gene: .; abundance: .; j_gene: TRBJ2-2; CDR3aa: CASSLAIPGGASGELFF; CDR3nt: TGTGCCAGCAGCTTAGCAATTCCAGGAGGGGCCTCCGGGGAGCTGTTTTTT
v_gene: TRBV7-6; d_gene: .; abundance: once; j_gene: TRBJ1-3; CDR3aa: CASTLGAPSSGNTIYF; CDR3nt: TGTGCCAGCACCCTTGGGGCACCGAGCTCTGGAAACACCATATATTTT
v_gene: TRBV24-1; d_gene: TRBD1; abundance: .; j_gene: TRBJ1-6; CDR3aa: CATRQGANSPLHF; CDR3nt: TGTGCCACCCGACAGGGTGCGAATTCACCCCTCCACTTT
v_gene: TRBV15; d_gene: .; abundance: .; j_gene: TRBJ2-1; CDR3aa: CATGLGGTSVNEQFF; CDR3nt: TGTGCCACCGGCTTGGGCGGGACGTCGGTGAATGAGCAGTTCTTC
v_gene: TRBV11-3; d_gene: TRBD2; abundance: .; j_gene: TRBJ2-1; CDR3aa: CASSYGTSGRTHNEQFF; CDR3nt: TGTGCCAGCAGCTACGGGACTAGCGGGAGGACCCACAATGAGCAGTTCTTC
v_gene: TRBV19; d_gene: TRBD1; abundance: .; j_gene: TRBJ1-5; CDR3aa: CASSAWTGDPSNQPQHF; CDR3nt: TGTGCCAGTAGTGCCTGGACAGGGGATCCGAGCAATCAGCCCCAGCATTTT
v_gene: TRBV20-1; d_gene: TRBD2; abundance: .; j_gene: TRBJ2-3; CDR3aa: CSASGVLAEITDTQYF; CDR3nt: TGCAGTGCTAGTGGTGTGCTAGCGGAGATCACAGATACGCAGTATTTT